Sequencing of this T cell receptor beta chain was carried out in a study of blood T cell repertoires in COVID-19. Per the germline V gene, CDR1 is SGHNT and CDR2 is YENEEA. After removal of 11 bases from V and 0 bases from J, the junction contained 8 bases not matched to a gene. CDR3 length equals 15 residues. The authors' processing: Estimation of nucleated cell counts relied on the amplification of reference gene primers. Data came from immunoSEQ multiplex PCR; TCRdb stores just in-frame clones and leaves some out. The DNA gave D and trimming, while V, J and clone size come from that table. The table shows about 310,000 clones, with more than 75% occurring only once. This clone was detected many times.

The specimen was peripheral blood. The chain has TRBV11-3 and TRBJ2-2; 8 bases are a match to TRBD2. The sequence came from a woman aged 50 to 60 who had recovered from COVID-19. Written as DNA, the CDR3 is TGTGCCCCACTACCTAGCGGGCCGAACACCGGGGAGCTGTTTTTT. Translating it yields CAPLPSGPNTGELFF.